Sequencing of this T cell receptor (beta chain) was carried out in a study of post-analysis software for immune sequencing data. Study-wide results and limits: Included in a set of a handful of TRBV segments more frequent in patients than controls were TRBV5-6, TRBV5-1 and TRBV20-1. Diversity measured as normalized Chao1 was significantly lower in multiple sclerosis patients than in controls.

Concerning this clonotype: The target antigen is unknown.

Trimming removed 0 bases from V and 7 bases from J; junction bases left unmatched: 8. The CDR3 extends over 15 amino acids. Looked up from germline, CDR1 is SGDLS and CDR2 is YYNGEE. Each TCR beta cDNA library carried unique molecular identifiers. TCRdb analysed the PCR reads with MiXCR anew, one entry per CDR3 protein. The sample yields about 560,000 distinct CDR3 sequences, roughly 47% seen once. The receptor comes from a girl aged 10-17 years with multiple sclerosis. The genes are TRBV9 and TRBJ1-2; TRBD1 agrees at 8 bases. The sample was blood. The CDR3 DNA is TGTGCCAGCAGCGTAGAAGGCAGGGGGCTAGCTGGCTACACCTTC. Its protein product is CASSVEGRGLAGYTF.